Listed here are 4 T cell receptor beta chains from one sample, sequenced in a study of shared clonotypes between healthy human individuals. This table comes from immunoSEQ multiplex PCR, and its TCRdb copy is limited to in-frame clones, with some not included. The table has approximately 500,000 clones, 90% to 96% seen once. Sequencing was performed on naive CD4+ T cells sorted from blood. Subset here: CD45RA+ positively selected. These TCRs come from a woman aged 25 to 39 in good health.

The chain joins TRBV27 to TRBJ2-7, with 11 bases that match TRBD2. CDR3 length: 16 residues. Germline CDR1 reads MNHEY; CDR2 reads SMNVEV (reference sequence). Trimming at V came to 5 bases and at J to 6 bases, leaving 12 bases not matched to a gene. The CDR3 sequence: CASSIRATSGILEQYF. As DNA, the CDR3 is TGTGCCAGCAGTATCCGAGCGACTAGCGGGATTCTCGAGCAGTACTTC.

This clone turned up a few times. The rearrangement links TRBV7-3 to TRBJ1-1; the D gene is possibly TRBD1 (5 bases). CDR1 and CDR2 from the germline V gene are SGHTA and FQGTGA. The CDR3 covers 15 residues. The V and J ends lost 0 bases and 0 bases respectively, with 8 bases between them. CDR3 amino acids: CASSLTGEMNTEAFF. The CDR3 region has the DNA TGTGCCAGCAGCTTAACGGGGGAGATGAACACTGAAGCTTTCTTT.

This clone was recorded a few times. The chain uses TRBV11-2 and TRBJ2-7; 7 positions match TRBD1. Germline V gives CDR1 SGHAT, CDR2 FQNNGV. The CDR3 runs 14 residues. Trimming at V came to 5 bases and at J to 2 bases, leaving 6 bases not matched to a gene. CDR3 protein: CASSHRTGPYEQYF. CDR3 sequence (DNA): TGTGCCAGCAGCCATCGGACAGGACCCTACGAGCAGTACTTC.

The CDR3 region has the DNA TGTGCCTGGAGTACGGGACTAGCGGGTGTAGATGAGCAGTTCTTC. This codes for CAWSTGLAGVDEQFF. The V and J genes are TRBV30 and TRBJ2-1; 12 nucleotides match TRBD2. Germline V CDR1 and CDR2: GTSNPN, SVGIG (reference sequence). V was clipped by 2 bases and J by 8 bases; unmatched bases: 7. There are 15 residues in the CDR3. Using reference TRBV30 and TRBJ2-1 for the parts outside the CDR3, the full variable domain is SQTIHQWPATLVQPVGSPLSLECTVEGTSNPNLYWYRQAAGRGLQLLFYSVGIGQISSEVPQNLSASRPQDRQFILSSKKLLLSDSGFYLCAWSTGLAGVDEQFFGPGTRLTVL.